The rows below give T cell receptor beta chains drawn from one sample of a study of blood T cell repertoires in COVID-19. Some clones are missing from TCRdb's copy, which holds only in-frame ones; the method was immunoSEQ multiplex PCR. The table shows 250,000 to 300,000 clones, with under 90% occurring only once. Sequenced input: peripheral blood. These receptors were taken from a man aged 50-60 years with acute or convalescent COVID-19. Both conserved end residues are part of each CDR3. Fields, in order: V gene, CDR3 protein.

TRBV6-5 | CASREDSHSGNTIYF
TRBV19 | CASSETRTDTQYF
TRBV3-1/TRBV3-2 | CASSQGLAGAPPQFF
TRBV30 | CAWSSGGSNQPQHF
TRBV6-6 | CASFAGGTDTQYF
TRBV7-9 | CASSYKETQYF
TRBV7-8 | CASSFRTSGDTQYF
TRBV30 | CAWSPRTVSSYNSPLHF
TRBV2 | CASSEALWLAANIQYF
TRBV11-2 | CASSLMARGLFF
TRBV7-8 | CASSLVILAEETQYF
TRBV11-2 | CASSPLPRGKDEKLFF
TRBV5-5 | CASSLALFSAGELFF
TRBV18 | CASSPPQATGKNIQYF
TRBV11-2 | CASSLATGSYEQYF
TRBV5-1 | CASSSGGVFGRETQYF
TRBV11-2 | CASSANGYTF
TRBV18 | CASSRGQLGVGTEAFF
TRBV6-1 | CASSEARASRFPEKLFF
TRBV7-3 | CASSPQGRGWGVPDSYNEQFF
TRBV10-3 | CAAGTRLDEQFF
TRBV6-5 | CASREVGSENYGYTF
TRBV20-1 | CSASDAQGWYTEAFF
TRBV6-5 | CASSFRSRAFF
TRBV2 | CASRPGHSNQPQHF
TRBV30 | CAWRTTGAPPYEQYF
TRBV5-1 | CASSFTDWSHEQYF
TRBV2 | CASSATWTSRNTGELFF
TRBV5-4 | CASSFKGAGGDTQYF
TRBV7-9 | CASSHGQSYEQYF
TRBV10-2 | CASKGGGQGGEAFF
TRBV9 | CASSKERGVPDTQYF
TRBV24-1 | CATSEGTGLFF
TRBV6-5 | CASSYWREQETQYF
TRBV19 | CASSGTPGQEHGYTF
TRBV19 | CASSLRDRGYQETQYF